These T cell receptor beta chains were read from a single sample in a study of CXCR3-negative and CXCR3-positive naive CD8 T cells. Reprocessing the 5' RACE reads, TCRdb reports a single entry for every CDR3 protein and omits DNA. Recorded for this sample: about 56,000 distinct CDR3 sequences. The sequencing sample was made of memory CD8+ T cells from blood. Source of these receptors: a human donor in good health. Some clones in this sample may be carry-over from other donors' samples. CDR3s include the opening cysteine and the closing phenylalanine or tryptophan. Clone size appears in some rows only: once, few, many, or a class for an expanded clone.

J gene	clone size	V gene	CDR3 protein
TRBJ2-2	NA	TRBV28	CASSLLGLAGSGTGELFF
TRBJ2-1	NA	TRBV12-3/TRBV12-4	CASSSRQGATGYDEQFF
TRBJ1-4	NA	TRBV9	CASSPTGATNEKLFF
TRBJ2-2	NA	TRBV7-2	CASSFGRPPRAGELFF
TRBJ2-1	NA	TRBV5-1	CASSRGTGGDSTYNEQFF
TRBJ2-2	NA	TRBV10-3	CAIDDPANTGELFF
TRBJ2-3	NA	TRBV20-1	CSASGQVRTDTQYF
TRBJ2-1	NA	TRBV29-1	CSADRTGDYNEQFF
TRBJ1-6	NA	TRBV15	CATSREGSSPNSPLHF
TRBJ2-6	NA	TRBV10-3	CATLVGEGSSGANVLTF
TRBJ2-7	NA	TRBV28	CASSLGDLGSYEQYF
TRBJ1-2	NA	TRBV10-3	CAISETGGNYGYTF
TRBJ2-1	NA	TRBV5-1	CASSLYASGSMVNEQFF
TRBJ2-7	NA	TRBV4-1	CASSQGTSGAYEQYF
TRBJ2-5	NA	TRBV12-3/TRBV12-4	CASSTSSGGYF
TRBJ2-7	NA	TRBV20-1	CSAAAANSYEQYF
TRBJ2-3	NA	TRBV2	CASSETEGTSSTDTQYF
TRBJ2-1	medium-sized	TRBV4-2	CASSQDGTSAPNEQFF
TRBJ1-1	NA	TRBV7-9	CASVRPQGPPEAFF
TRBJ2-7	NA	TRBV28	CASSIQGLTYEQYF
TRBJ2-1	NA	TRBV6-4	CASSDSASGSSEQFF
TRBJ2-1	NA	TRBV12-3/TRBV12-4	CASSFPGEYNEQFF
TRBJ1-5	NA	TRBV19	CASRFQGSNQPQHF
TRBJ2-6	NA	TRBV29-1	CSVVADGANVLTF
TRBJ2-6	NA	TRBV6-4	CASSETGTGANVLTF
TRBJ2-7	NA	TRBV9	CASSDGTSGSYEQYF
TRBJ1-1	NA	TRBV29-1	CSVDDGASPEAFF
TRBJ2-1	NA	TRBV28	CASSLWGDRSYNEQFF
TRBJ2-1	NA	TRBV29-1	CSVDPGTGPYNEQFF
TRBJ2-1	NA	TRBV2	CASSDSVGGFYNEQFF
TRBJ2-7	NA	TRBV29-1	CSVVWGTSGTYEQYF
TRBJ2-1	NA	TRBV28	CASSLWAGEEQFF